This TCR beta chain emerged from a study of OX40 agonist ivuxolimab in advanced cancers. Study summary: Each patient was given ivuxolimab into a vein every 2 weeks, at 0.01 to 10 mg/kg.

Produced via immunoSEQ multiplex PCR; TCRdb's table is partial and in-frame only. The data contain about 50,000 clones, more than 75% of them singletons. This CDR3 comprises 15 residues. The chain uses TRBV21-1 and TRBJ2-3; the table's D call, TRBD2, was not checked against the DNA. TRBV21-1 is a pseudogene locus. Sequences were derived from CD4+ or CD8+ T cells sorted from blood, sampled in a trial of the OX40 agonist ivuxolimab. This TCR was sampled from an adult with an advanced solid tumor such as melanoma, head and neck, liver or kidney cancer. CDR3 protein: CASNPGSGSPDTQYF. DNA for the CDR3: TGTGCCAGCAACCCTGGGAGCGGGAGCCCAGATACGCAGTATTTT.